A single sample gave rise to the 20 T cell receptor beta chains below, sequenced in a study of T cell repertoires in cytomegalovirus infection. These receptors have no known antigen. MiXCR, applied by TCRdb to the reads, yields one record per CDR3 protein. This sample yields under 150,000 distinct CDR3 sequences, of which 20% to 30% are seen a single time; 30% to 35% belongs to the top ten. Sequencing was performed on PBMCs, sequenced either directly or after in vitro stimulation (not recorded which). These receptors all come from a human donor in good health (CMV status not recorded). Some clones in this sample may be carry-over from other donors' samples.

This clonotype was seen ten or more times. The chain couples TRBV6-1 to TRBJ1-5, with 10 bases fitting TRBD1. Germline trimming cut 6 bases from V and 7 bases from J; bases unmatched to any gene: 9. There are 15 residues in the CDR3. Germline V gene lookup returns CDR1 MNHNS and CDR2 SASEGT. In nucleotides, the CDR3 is TGTGCCAGCAGGCCCGGGACAGGGGAACGGCAGCCCCAGCATTTT. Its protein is CASRPGTGERQPQHF.

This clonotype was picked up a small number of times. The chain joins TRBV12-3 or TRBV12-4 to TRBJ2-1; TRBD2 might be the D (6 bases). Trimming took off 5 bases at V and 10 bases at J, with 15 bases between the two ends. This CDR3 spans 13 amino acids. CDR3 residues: CASSTGLGREQFF. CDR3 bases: TGTGCCAGCAGTACGGGACTCGGGCGCGAGCAGTTCTTC.

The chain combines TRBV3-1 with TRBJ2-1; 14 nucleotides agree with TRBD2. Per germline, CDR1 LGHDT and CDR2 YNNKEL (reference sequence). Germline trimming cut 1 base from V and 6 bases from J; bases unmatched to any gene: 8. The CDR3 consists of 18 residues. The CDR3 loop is CASSQAPGLAGGSNEQFF. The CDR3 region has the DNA TGTGCCAGCAGCCAAGCCCCTGGACTAGCGGGAGGTAGCAATGAGCAGTTCTTC.

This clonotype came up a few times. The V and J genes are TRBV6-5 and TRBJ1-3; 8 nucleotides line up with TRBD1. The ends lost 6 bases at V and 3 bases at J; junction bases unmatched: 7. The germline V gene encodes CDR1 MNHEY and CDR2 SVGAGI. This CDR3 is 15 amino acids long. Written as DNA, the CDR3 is TGTGCCAGCAGCCCAACAGGGGGTTATGGAAACACCATATATTTT. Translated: CASSPTGGYGNTIYF.

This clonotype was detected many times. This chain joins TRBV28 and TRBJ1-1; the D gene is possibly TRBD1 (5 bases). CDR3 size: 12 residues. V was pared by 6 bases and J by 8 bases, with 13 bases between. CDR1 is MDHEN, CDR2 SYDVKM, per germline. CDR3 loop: CASRGPTDEAFF. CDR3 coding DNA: TGTGCCAGCAGGGGACCGACAGACGAAGCTTTCTTT.

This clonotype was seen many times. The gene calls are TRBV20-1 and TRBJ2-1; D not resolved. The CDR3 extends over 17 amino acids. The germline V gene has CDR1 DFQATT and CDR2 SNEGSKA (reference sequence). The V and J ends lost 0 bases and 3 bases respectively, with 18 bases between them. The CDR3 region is CSARDLRDPWNYNEQFF. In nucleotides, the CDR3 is TGCAGTGCTAGAGACCTACGAGACCCGTGGAACTACAATGAGCAGTTCTTC.

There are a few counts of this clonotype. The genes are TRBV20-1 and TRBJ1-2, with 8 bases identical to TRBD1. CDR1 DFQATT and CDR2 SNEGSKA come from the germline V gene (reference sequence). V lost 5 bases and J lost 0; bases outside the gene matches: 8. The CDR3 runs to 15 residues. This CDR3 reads CSAERQGQANYGYTF. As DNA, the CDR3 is TGCAGTGCTGAGAGACAGGGGCAAGCTAACTATGGCTACACCTTC.

The CDR3, as DNA: TGTGCCTGGGATCAGGGGATGAACACTGAAGCTTTCTTT. Amino acids: CAWDQGMNTEAFF. The chain is built from TRBV30 and TRBJ1-1; D might be TRBD1 (6 bases). CDR3 length equals 13 residues. The V gene lost 5 bases and the J gene lost 0 bases, with 10 bases spanning the gap. Germline CDR1 is GTSNPN and CDR2 is SVGIG (reference sequence).

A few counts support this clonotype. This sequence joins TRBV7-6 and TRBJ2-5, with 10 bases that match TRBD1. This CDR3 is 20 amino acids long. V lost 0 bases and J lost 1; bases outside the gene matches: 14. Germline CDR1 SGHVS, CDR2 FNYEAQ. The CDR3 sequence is CASSLAPGRDRGKSQETQYF. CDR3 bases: TGTGCCAGCAGCTTAGCCCCCGGGCGGGACAGGGGAAAAAGCCAAGAGACCCAGTACTTC.

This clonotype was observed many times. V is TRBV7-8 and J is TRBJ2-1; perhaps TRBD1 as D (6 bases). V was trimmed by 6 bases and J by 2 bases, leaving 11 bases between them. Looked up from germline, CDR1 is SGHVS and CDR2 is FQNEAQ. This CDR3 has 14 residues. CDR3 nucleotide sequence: TGTGCCAGCAGAAAGGACAGCCCCTACAATGAGCAGTTCTTC. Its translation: CASRKDSPYNEQFF.

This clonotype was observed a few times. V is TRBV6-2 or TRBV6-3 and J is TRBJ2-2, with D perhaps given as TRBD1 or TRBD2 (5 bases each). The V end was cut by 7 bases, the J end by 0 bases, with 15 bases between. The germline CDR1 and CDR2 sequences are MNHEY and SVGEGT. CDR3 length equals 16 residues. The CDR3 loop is CASNQRGFANTGELFF. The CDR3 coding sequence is TGTGCCAGCAACCAACGGGGCTTCGCGAACACCGGGGAGCTGTTTTTT.

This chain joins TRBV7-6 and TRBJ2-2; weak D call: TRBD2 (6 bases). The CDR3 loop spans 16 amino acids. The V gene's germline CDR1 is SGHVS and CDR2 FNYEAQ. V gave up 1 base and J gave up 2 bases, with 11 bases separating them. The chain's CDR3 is CASSLGAGPNTGELFF. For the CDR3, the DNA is TGTGCCAGCAGCTTAGGGGCGGGACCTAACACCGGGGAGCTGTTTTTT.

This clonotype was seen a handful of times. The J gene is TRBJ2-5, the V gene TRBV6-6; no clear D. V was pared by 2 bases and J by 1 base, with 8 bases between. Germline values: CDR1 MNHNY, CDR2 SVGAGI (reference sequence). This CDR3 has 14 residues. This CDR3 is CASSYGDFQETQYF. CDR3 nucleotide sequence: TGTGCCAGCAGTTACGGAGATTTCCAAGAGACCCAGTACTTC.

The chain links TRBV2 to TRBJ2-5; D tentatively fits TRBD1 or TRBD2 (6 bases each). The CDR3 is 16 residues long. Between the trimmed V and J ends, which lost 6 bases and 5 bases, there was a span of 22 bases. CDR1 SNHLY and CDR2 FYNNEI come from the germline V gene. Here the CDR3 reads CASSAPSGAPGETQYF. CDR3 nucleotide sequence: TGTGCCAGCAGCGCCCCCTCGGGGGCCCCAGGGGAGACCCAGTACTTC.

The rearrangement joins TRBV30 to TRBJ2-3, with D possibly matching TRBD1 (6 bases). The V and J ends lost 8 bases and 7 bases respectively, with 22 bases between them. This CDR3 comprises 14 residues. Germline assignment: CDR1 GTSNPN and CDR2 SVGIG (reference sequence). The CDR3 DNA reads TGTGCCGGCCGAGGGGGTGCGGCACAAAATACGCAGTATTTT. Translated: CAGRGGAAQNTQYF.

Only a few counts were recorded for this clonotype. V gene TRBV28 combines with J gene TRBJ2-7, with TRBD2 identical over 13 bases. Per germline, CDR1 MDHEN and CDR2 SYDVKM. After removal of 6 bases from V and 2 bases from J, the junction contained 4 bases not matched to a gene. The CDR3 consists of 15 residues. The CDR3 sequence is CASSELAGGAYEQYF. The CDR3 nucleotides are TGTGCCAGCAGCGAACTAGCGGGAGGGGCCTACGAGCAGTACTTC.

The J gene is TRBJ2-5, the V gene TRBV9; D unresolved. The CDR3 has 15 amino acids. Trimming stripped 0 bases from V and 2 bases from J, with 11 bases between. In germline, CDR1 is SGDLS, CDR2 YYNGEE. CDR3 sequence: CASSVASGRQETQYF. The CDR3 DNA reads TGTGCCAGCAGCGTAGCTTCGGGCAGACAAGAGACCCAGTACTTC.

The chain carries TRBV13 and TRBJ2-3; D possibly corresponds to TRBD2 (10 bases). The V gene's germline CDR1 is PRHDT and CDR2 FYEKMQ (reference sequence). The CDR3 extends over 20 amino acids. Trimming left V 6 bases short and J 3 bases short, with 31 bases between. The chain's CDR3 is CASSKRQGGLASGSTDTQYF. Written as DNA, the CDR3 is TGTGCCAGCAGTAAGCGACAGGGGGGTCTCGCTAGCGGGAGTACAGATACGCAGTATTTT. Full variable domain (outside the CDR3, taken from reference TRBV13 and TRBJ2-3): AAGVIQSPRHLIKEKRETATLKCYPIPRHDTVYWYQQGPGQDPQFLISFYEKMQSDKGSIPDRFSAQQFSDYHSELNMSSLELGDSALYFCASSKRQGGLASGSTDTQYFGPGTRLTVL.

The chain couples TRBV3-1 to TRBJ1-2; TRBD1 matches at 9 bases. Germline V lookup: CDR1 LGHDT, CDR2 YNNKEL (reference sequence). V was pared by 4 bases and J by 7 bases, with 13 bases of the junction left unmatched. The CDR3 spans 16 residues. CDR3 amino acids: CASSRPIQTGGSGYTF. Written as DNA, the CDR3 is TGTGCCAGCAGCCGACCGATTCAAACAGGGGGCTCTGGCTACACCTTC.

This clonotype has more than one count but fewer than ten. This chain's CDR3 is CASSRMGQTNYGYTF. For the CDR3, the DNA is TGTGCCAGCAGCCGAATGGGACAGACTAACTATGGCTACACCTTC. V gene TRBV12-3 or TRBV12-4 combines with J gene TRBJ1-2; TRBD1 aligns across 7 bases. The CDR3 runs 15 residues. The V gene end was trimmed by 6 bases and the J gene end by 0 bases; junction bases not matched to a gene: 7.